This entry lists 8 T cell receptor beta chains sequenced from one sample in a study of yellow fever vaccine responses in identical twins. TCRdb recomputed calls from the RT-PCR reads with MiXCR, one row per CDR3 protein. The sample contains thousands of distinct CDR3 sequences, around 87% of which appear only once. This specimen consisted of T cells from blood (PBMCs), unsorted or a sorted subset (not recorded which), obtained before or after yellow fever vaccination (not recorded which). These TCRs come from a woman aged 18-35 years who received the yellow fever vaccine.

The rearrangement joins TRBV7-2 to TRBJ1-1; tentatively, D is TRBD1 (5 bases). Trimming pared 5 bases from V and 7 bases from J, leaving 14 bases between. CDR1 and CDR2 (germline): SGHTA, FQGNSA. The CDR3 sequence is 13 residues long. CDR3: CASSPGLIGEAFF. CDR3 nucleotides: TGTGCCAGCAGCCCGGGACTAATAGGTGAAGCTTTCTTT.

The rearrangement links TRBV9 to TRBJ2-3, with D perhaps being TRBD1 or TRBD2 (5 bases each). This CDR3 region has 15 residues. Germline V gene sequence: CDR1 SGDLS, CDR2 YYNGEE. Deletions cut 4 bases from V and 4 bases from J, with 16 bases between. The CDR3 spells CASSPPGRSADTQYF. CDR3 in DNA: TGTGCCAGCAGCCCCCCGGGGCGGTCCGCAGATACGCAGTATTTT.

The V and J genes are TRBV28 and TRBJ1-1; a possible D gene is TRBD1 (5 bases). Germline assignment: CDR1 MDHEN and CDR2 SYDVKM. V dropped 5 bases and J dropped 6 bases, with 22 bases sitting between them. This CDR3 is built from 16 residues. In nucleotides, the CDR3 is TGTGCCAGCAGTCCCGGGTTTGGGGCCCCGGTTTCTGAAGCTTTCTTT. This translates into CASSPGFGAPVSEAFF.

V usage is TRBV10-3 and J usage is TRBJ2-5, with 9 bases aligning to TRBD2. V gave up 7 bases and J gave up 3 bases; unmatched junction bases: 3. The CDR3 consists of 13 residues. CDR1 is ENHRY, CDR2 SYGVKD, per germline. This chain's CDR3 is CAIKLAGKETQYF. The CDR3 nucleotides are TGTGCCATCAAACTAGCGGGTAAAGAGACCCAGTACTTC.

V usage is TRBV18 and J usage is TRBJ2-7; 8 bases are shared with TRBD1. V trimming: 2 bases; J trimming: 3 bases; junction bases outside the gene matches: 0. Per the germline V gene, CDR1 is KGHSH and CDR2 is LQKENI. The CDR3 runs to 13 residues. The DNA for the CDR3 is TGTGCCAGCTCACCAGGGACAGGCTACGAGCAGTACTTC. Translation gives CASSPGTGYEQYF.

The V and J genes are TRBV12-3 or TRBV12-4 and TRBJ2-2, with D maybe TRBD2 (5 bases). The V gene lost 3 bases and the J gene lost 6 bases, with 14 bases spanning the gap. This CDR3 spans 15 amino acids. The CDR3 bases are TGTGCCAGCAGTTTTCTCCGGGGTAGGGCCGGGGAGCTGTTTTTT. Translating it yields CASSFLRGRAGELFF.

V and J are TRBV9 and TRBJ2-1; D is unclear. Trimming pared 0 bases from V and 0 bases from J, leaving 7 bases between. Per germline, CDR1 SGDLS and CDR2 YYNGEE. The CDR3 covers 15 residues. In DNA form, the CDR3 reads TGTGCCAGCAGCGTAGGGGTTAGCTCCTACAATGAGCAGTTCTTC. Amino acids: CASSVGVSSYNEQFF.

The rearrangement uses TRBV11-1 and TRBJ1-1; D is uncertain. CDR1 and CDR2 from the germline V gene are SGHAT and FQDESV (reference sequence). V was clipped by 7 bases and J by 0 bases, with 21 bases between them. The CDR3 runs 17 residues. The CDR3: CASTPGRSSPMNTEAFF. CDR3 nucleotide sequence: TGTGCCAGCACCCCGGGAAGGTCTAGCCCCATGAACACTGAAGCTTTCTTT.